This passage covers 6 T cell receptor beta chains from one sample sequenced in a study of cytotoxic CD8 clonotypes in ibrutinib-treated CLL. Clones were read by immunoSEQ multiplex PCR, and TCRdb kept only the in-frame ones, dropping some. The sample lists a few hundred thousand clones, 67% occurring once. The material was PBMCs, obtained after 36 months of ibrutinib treatment. The receptor source for this set is a human donor with chronic lymphocytic leukemia.

The V call is TRBV29-1, the J call TRBJ2-3; unclear D gene. The CDR3 runs 13 residues. V was cut by 0 bases and J by 0 bases, with 4 bases left in between. Germline loops: CDR1 SQVTM, CDR2 ANQGSEA. The CDR3 loop is CSVEDPSTDTQYF. CDR3 nucleotide sequence: TGCAGCGTTGAAGACCCTAGCACAGATACGCAGTATTTT.

The rearrangement links TRBV11-2 to TRBJ2-7; D call uncertain. Germline values: CDR1 SGHAT, CDR2 FQNNGV. The CDR3 loop spans 14 amino acids. Trimming stripped 5 bases from V and 0 bases from J, with 11 bases between. As DNA, the CDR3 is TGTGCCAGCAGCCCAGGCAGGAGCTCCTACGAGCAGTACTTC. This codes for CASSPGRSSYEQYF.

The chain links TRBV27 to TRBJ1-5, with 7 bases aligning to TRBD1. J was trimmed by 0 bases and V by 6 bases; bases with no gene match: 8. Germline CDR1 MNHEY, CDR2 SMNVEV (reference sequence). The CDR3 runs 16 residues. The CDR3 loop reads CASRGTTGNSNQPQHF. The DNA for the CDR3 is TGTGCCAGCAGGGGTACGACAGGGAATAGCAATCAGCCCCAGCATTTT.

The chain combines TRBV29-1 with TRBJ2-1; D perhaps matches TRBD2 (5 bases). The germline V and J ends were trimmed by 7 bases and 5 bases, with 9 bases remaining between them. The CDR3 covers 11 residues. Germline V CDR1 and CDR2: SQVTM, ANQGSEA. CDR3 residues: CSAERNNEQFF. CDR3 in DNA: TGCAGCGCTGAGCGGAACAATGAGCAGTTCTTC.

The table lists this clone with a few counts. The J gene is TRBJ2-5, the V gene TRBV5-1; 8 bases line up with TRBD2. The CDR3 is 14 amino acids. The V segment lost 6 bases and the J segment 2 bases; nucleotides outside the gene matches: 6. Germline assignment: CDR1 SGHRS and CDR2 YFSETQ. The CDR3: CASTPGLGQETQYF. CDR3 in DNA: TGCGCCAGCACCCCGGGACTAGGACAAGAGACCCAGTACTTC.

The rearrangement uses TRBV19 and TRBJ2-3, with D possibly matching TRBD1 (6 bases). V was pared by 6 bases and J by 0 bases, with 13 bases between. Germline assignment: CDR1 LNHDA and CDR2 SQIVND (reference sequence). This CDR3 region has 15 residues. CDR3 region: CASRKAGASTDTQYF. For the CDR3, the DNA is TGTGCCAGTAGGAAGGCAGGGGCGAGCACAGATACGCAGTATTTT.